This T cell receptor (beta chain) comes out of a study of early T cells in non-severe SARS-CoV-2 infection. Study-level information: With bulk RNA from unsorted whole blood as input, sequencing yielded unpaired chains. Points from the study as a whole: Missing private and CD4 specificities, VDJdb matching favored anti-spike CD8 responses.

Trimming stripped 1 base from V and 3 bases from J, with 13 bases between. The CDR3 is 16 amino acids. The germline CDR1 and CDR2 sequences are SGHRS and YFSETQ. Each CDR3 protein is one row after TCRdb ran MiXCR on the 5' RACE reads. The repertoire holds some 76,000 distinct CDR3 sequences, with around 15% as singletons. This clonotype was recorded many times. What it binds is not known. The specimen was whole blood. This receptor was identified in an adult who was a healthcare worker with PCR-confirmed SARS-CoV-2 infection or an uninfected control (not recorded which). The chain combines TRBV5-1 with TRBJ2-2; tentatively, D is TRBD2 (5 bases). The CDR3 protein is CASSLISGLHTGELFF. The CDR3 region has the DNA TGCGCCAGCAGCTTGATATCTGGACTCCACACCGGGGAGCTGTTTTTT.